This T cell receptor (beta chain) was identified during a study of T cells after somatic rescue of genetic block. TCRdb keeps only in-frame clones here, not all; method: immunoSEQ multiplex PCR. This table holds approximately 88,000 clones, 70% to 90% found once. CDR1 is MDHEN and CDR2 is SYDVKM in the germline V gene. V lost 6 bases and J lost 3, with 9 bases in between. The CDR3 runs 12 residues. Sequencing was performed on peripheral blood mononuclear cells (PBMCs). The chain links TRBV28 to TRBJ2-7; D not resolved. This clonotype was sampled from a woman in her late teens or twenties. CDR3 nucleotide sequence: TGTGCCAGCAGCGACTTGTTCTACGAGCAGTACTTC. Translation: CASSDLFYEQYF.